This is a list of T cell receptor beta chains from one sample in a study of PD-1 blockade in classical Hodgkin lymphoma. The table came from immunoSEQ multiplex PCR; TCRdb's copy has only in-frame clones and leaves some out. The sample lists about 11,000 clones; around 79% were seen once. The sample was peripheral blood mononuclear cells (PBMCs), taken at baseline. The receptors here all came from a human donor with classical Hodgkin lymphoma. The conserved cysteine and the conserved F or W are not part of the CDR3 here. Some rows have no size entry. The others give once, few or many, or a class for an expanded clone.

TRBV4-1	few	TRBJ2-1	ASSQAPGQGIEQF
TRBV6-5	NA	TRBJ2-1	ASSTQPSSYNEQF
TRBV18	once	TRBJ1-2	ASSPFVQNYGYT
TRBV5-1	NA	TRBJ1-3	ASRTGPLNTIY
TRBV2	few	TRBJ1-1	ASSEATAAGTEAF
TRBV4-2	medium-sized	TRBJ1-6	ASSQDPQEQGRTSPLH
TRBV11-3	NA	TRBJ2-3	ASSFGGGQNTDTQY
TRBV7-6	NA	TRBJ1-5	ASSLEADRGLYSNQPQH
TRBV27	NA	TRBJ2-1	ASSDESSYNEQF
TRBV23-1	few	TRBJ2-7	ASSSGSWPYEQY
TRBV28	NA	TRBJ1-5	ASSFLGGGGQAQH
TRBV10-3	NA	TRBJ1-6	AIRDRADSPLH
TRBV5-1	NA	TRBJ1-4	ASSFGGAGEKLF
TRBV7-9	large	TRBJ1-4	ASSALWDSINEKLF
TRBV11-1	NA	TRBJ2-2	ASSLARVNTGELF